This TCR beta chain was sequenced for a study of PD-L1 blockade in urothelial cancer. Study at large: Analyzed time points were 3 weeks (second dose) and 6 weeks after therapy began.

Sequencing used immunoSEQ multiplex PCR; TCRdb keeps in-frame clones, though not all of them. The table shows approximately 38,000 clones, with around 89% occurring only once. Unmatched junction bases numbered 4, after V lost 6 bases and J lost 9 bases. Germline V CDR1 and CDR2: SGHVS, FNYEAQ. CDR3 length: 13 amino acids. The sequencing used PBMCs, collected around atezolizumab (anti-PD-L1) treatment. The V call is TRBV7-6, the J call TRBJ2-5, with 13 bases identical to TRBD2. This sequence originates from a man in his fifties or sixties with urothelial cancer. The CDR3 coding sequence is TGTGCCAGCAGGGAAGGACTAGCGGGAGCCCAGTACTTC. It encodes CASREGLAGAQYF.